The 23 T cell receptor beta chains reported below all come from one sample, sequenced in a study of blood T cell repertoires in COVID-19. Sequencing was performed with immunoSEQ multiplex PCR; in TCRdb, only in-frame clones are kept and a portion is missing. The sample has about 160,000 clones, approximately 80% seen once. Sequencing was performed on peripheral blood. The source is a woman of 80 years or more with active or convalescent COVID-19.

This clone has only one observation. The chain carries TRBV19 and TRBJ2-2, with D perhaps TRBD2 (6 bases). Deletions cut 7 bases from V and 2 bases from J, with 14 bases between. CDR3 size: 15 residues. The germline V gene has CDR1 LNHDA and CDR2 SQIVND (reference sequence). This CDR3 reads CASTRGAANTGELFF. The DNA of the CDR3 is TGTGCCAGTACCCGCGGGGCAGCCAACACCGGGGAGCTGTTTTTT.

The CDR3 loop reads CASSMKMQLPPLYGYTF. The CDR3, as DNA: TGTGCCAGTAGTATGAAAATGCAACTACCACCCTTGTATGGCTACACCTTC. The chain employs TRBV19 and TRBJ1-2; the D is unclear. This CDR3 comprises 17 residues. V was pared by 3 bases and J by 5 bases, with 22 bases between. Germline lookup yields CDR1 LNHDA and CDR2 SQIVND (reference sequence).

This rearrangement joins TRBV27 to TRBJ1-1, with 7 bases that match TRBD1. The CDR3 length is 14 residues. Germline CDR1 and CDR2: MNHEY and SMNVEV (reference sequence). The junction had 9 bases not matched to a gene; V was cut back by 8 bases and J by 3 bases. The CDR3 region has the DNA TGTGCCAGCTCACCGAACAGGGGTGACACTGAAGCTTTCTTT. It specifies CASSPNRGDTEAFF.

V gene TRBV19 combines with J gene TRBJ1-6; 11 nucleotides agree with TRBD1. Per germline, CDR1 LNHDA and CDR2 SQIVND (reference sequence). The CDR3 length is 19 residues. The J segment lost 7 bases and the V segment lost 5 bases, leaving 16 bases of the junction unmatched. CDR3 region: CASSLSPAGTGGRNSPLHF. CDR3 nucleotide sequence: TGTGCCAGTAGTCTATCCCCCGCCGGGACAGGGGGGAGAAATTCACCCCTCCACTTT.

A note on this clone: One junction end disagrees with the germline gene, perhaps due to a read error. The chain recombines TRBV7-9 with TRBJ2-1; TRBD1 matches 7 bases. Germline V gene data show CDR1 as SEHNR and CDR2 as FQNEAQ (reference sequence). The CDR3 length is 11 residues. In nucleotides, the CDR3 is TGTGCCAGCAGCTTAACCCAGGGGGACATCTTC. This translates into CASSLTQGDIF.

The rearrangement joins TRBV11-3 to TRBJ1-1; a weak D match, TRBD1 (5 bases). Germline V gene sequence: CDR1 SGHNT, CDR2 YENEEA. Trimming stripped 5 bases from V and 4 bases from J, with 11 bases between. The CDR3 consists of 13 residues. The CDR3 DNA reads as TGTGCCAGCAGCCAGGGAGGCGGCACTGAAGCTTTCTTT. Amino acid sequence: CASSQGGGTEAFF.

The chain couples TRBV12-3 or TRBV12-4 to TRBJ1-6; D gene uncertain. V shed 3 bases and J shed 13 bases, with 13 bases lying between them. This CDR3 is built from 13 residues. The CDR3, as DNA: TGTGCCAGCAGTTTCCAGGATCGTGCTCCCCTCCACTTT. It yields the protein CASSFQDRAPLHF.

The chain employs TRBV10-1 and TRBJ1-1; D is perhaps TRBD1 (6 bases). Germline V CDR1 and CDR2: WNHNN, SYGVQD (reference sequence). The CDR3 loop spans 15 amino acids. The V end lost 3 bases, the J end lost 2 bases, and 13 bases lay between the germline ends. CDR3 sequence (DNA): TGCGCCAGCAGTGACCTCAAGGGGGACAACACTGAAGCTTTCTTT. It is translated as CASSDLKGDNTEAFF.

This chain joins TRBV7-2 and TRBJ2-3; perhaps TRBD2 as D (7 bases). The CDR3 contains 15 residues. V was shortened by 6 bases and J by 3 bases, with 16 bases between the two germline ends. Looked up from germline, CDR1 is SGHTA and CDR2 is FQGNSA. The CDR3 coding sequence is TGTGCCAGCAGTGGGCGGGGGCCAGGGACAGATACGCAGTATTTT. Protein: CASSGRGPGTDTQYF. Variable domain in full (rest from reference TRBV7-2 and TRBJ2-3): GAGVSQSPSNKVTEKGKDVELRCDPISGHTALYWYRQSLGQGLEFLIYFQGNSAPDKSGLPSDRFSAERTGGSVSTLTIQRTQQEDSAVYLCASSGRGPGTDTQYFGPGTRLTVL.

The rearrangement joins TRBV21-1 to TRBJ2-7; the listed D gene, TRBD2, was not tested against the DNA. TRBV21-1 is marked as a pseudogene. This CDR3 comprises 15 residues. The CDR3 sequence is CASSKGGGSSYEQYF. The CDR3 region has the DNA TGTGCCAGCAGCAAAGGGGGGGGAAGCTCCTACGAGCAGTACTTC.

The chain employs TRBV20-1 and TRBJ2-1, with D possibly TRBD2 on 7 matching bases. The CDR3 consists of 14 residues. V was cut by 3 bases and J by 4 bases, with 13 bases left in between. CDR1 DFQATT and CDR2 SNEGSKA come from the germline V gene (reference sequence). CDR3 coding DNA: TGCAGTGCTAGTGTCGGGGGGCTGTACAATGAGCAGTTCTTC. This sequence encodes CSASVGGLYNEQFF.

The chain uses TRBV4-1 and TRBJ1-1; no clear D. The germline V gene has CDR1 MGHRA and CDR2 YSYEKL. V was pared by 0 bases and J by 4 bases, with 12 bases between. The CDR3 is 15 residues long. The CDR3 loop reads CASSQDSQVVTEAFF. CDR3 bases: TGCGCCAGCAGCCAAGATAGTCAGGTGGTCACTGAAGCTTTCTTT.

The gene calls are TRBV3-1 (or the pseudogene TRBV3-2) and TRBJ2-4; D unclear. Germline CDR1 reads LGHDT; CDR2 reads YNNKEL (reference sequence). The V and J ends lost 1 base and 7 bases respectively, with 5 bases between them. The CDR3 has 12 residues. Written as DNA, the CDR3 is TGTGCCAGCAGCCAAGTTCGGAACATTCAGTACTTC. Its translation: CASSQVRNIQYF.

This chain links TRBV30 with TRBJ1-4; 7 bases align to TRBD1. Germline CDR1 reads GTSNPN; CDR2 reads SVGIG (reference sequence). The CDR3 totals 15 residues. J gave up 5 bases and V 6 bases, and 12 bases lay outside the gene matches. CDR3 sequence reads: CACKPGQLFNEKLFF. The CDR3 nucleotides read TGTGCCTGCAAACCGGGACAGCTCTTCAATGAAAAACTGTTTTTT.

The V and J genes are TRBV27 and TRBJ1-5, with D possibly matching TRBD1 (6 bases). This CDR3 is built from 16 residues. Trimming removed 5 bases at V and 0 bases at J, with 14 bases between. The germline CDR1 and CDR2 sequences are MNHEY and SMNVEV (reference sequence). The CDR3 DNA is TGTGCCAGCAGTAAACAGGGAACTTATAGCAATCAGCCCCAGCATTTT. It translates to CASSKQGTYSNQPQHF.

A few counts support this clone. The chain links TRBV6-5 to TRBJ1-6; TRBD1 might be the D (5 bases). CDR3 length: 14 residues. The germline V gene has CDR1 MNHEY and CDR2 SVGAGI. Trimming removed 5 bases at V and 9 bases at J, with 14 bases between. The CDR3 loop reads CASSRDSEVSPLHF. CDR3 bases: TGTGCCAGCAGTAGGGACTCGGAGGTTTCACCCCTCCACTTT.

The chain combines TRBV10-1 with TRBJ2-1, with D perhaps TRBD1 (6 bases). Germline CDR1 is WNHNN and CDR2 is SYGVQD (reference sequence). The CDR3 covers 18 residues. Trimming shortened V by 0 bases and J by 0 bases, and 15 bases separated the two germline ends. The CDR3 DNA is TGCGCCAGCAGTGAGTCTGGGGGCCTATCCCCCTCCTACAATGAGCAGTTCTTC. It yields the protein CASSESGGLSPSYNEQFF.

The J gene is TRBJ2-2, the V gene TRBV19, with D tentatively TRBD1 (6 bases). Trimming cost V 3 bases and J 5 bases, with 13 bases left between them. The CDR3 has 15 amino acids. Germline CDR1 reads LNHDA; CDR2 reads SQIVND (reference sequence). CDR3 sequence (DNA): TGTGCCAGTAGTATGGTATCAGGGGATACCGGGGAGCTGTTTTTT. Amino acids: CASSMVSGDTGELFF.

The genes are TRBV6-2 or TRBV6-3 and TRBJ1-5; tentative D call: TRBD1 (5 bases). The CDR3 spans 12 residues. V was clipped by 4 bases and J by 9 bases, with 10 bases between them. Germline V lookup: CDR1 MNHEY, CDR2 SVGEGT. This CDR3 is CASSSQGGPQHF. As DNA, the CDR3 is TGTGCCAGCAGTTCCCAGGGCGGGCCCCAGCATTTT.

The J gene is TRBJ2-2, the V gene TRBV19; D is unclear. The CDR3 has 15 amino acids. The germline V and J ends were trimmed by 3 bases and 1 base, with 9 bases remaining between them. Germline values: CDR1 LNHDA, CDR2 SQIVND (reference sequence). This CDR3 is CASSILSGNTGELFF. CDR3 bases: TGTGCCAGTAGTATTCTTTCAGGGAACACCGGGGAGCTGTTTTTT.

The chain is built from TRBV6-5 and TRBJ2-4; D possibly corresponds to TRBD1 (6 bases). The ends were cut back, 6 bases at V and 7 bases at J, with 19 bases in the middle. The CDR3 covers 15 residues. Germline V gene data show CDR1 as MNHEY and CDR2 as SVGAGI. CDR3 DNA sequence: TGTGCCAGCAGCCCCAGGGGTGGTGAGTTGAACATTCAGTACTTC. Its translation is CASSPRGGELNIQYF.

The V gene is TRBV25-1, the J gene TRBJ1-4; 8 nucleotides align to TRBD1. The CDR3 is made up of 15 amino acids. Germline lookup yields CDR1 MGHDK and CDR2 SYGVNS. With 2 bases clipped from V and 7 bases from J, the junction kept 6 bases outside the gene matches. The CDR3, as DNA: TGTGCCAGCAGTGAAATCAGGGGGCAGGTTGAAAAACTGTTTTTT. Translating it yields CASSEIRGQVEKLFF.

The CDR3 sequence is CASSQGRGLLDEQFF. CDR3 nucleotides: TGCGCCAGCAGCCAAGGGCGGGGGCTTTTGGATGAGCAGTTCTTC. The chain links TRBV4-3 to TRBJ2-1; maybe TRBD2 (7 bases). The V gene's germline CDR1 is LGHNA and CDR2 YSLEER. CDR3 length: 15 residues. Trimming took 1 base from V and 8 from J, leaving 15 bases between them.